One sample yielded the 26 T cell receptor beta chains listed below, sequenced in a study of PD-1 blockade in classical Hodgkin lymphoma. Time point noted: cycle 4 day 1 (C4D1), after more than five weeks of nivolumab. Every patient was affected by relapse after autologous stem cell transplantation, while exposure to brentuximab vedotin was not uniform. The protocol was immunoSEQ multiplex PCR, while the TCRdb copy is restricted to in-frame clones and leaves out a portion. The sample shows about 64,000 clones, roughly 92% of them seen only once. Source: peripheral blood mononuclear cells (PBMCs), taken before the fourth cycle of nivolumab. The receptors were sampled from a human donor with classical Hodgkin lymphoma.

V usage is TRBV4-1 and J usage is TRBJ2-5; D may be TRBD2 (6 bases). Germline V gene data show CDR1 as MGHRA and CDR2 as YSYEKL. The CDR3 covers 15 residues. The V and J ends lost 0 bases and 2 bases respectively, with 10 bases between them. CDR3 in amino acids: CASSQDRGLQETQYF. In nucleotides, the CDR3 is TGCGCCAGCAGCCAAGACCGGGGACTTCAAGAGACCCAGTACTTC.

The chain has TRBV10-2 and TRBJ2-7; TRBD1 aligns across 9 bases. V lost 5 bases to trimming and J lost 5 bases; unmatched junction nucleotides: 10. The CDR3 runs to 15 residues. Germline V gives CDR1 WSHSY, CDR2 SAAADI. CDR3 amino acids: CASSYSRTGAHEQYF. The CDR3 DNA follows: TGCGCCAGCAGTTACTCTCGGACAGGGGCCCACGAGCAGTACTTC.

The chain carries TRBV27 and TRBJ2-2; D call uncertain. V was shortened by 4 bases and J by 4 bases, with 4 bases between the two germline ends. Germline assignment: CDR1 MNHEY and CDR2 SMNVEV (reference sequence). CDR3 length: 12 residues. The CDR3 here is CASSSPTGELFF. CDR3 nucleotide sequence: TGTGCCAGCAGTTCCCCCACCGGGGAGCTGTTTTTT.

CDR3 region: CASSEDRGLGYGYTF. The CDR3 nucleotides are TGTGCCAGCAGTGAAGACAGGGGGCTAGGCTATGGCTACACCTTC. This sequence joins TRBV6-4 and TRBJ1-2, with 10 bases matching TRBD1. This CDR3 contains 15 residues. Germline trimming cut 3 bases from V and 4 bases from J; bases unmatched to any gene: 5. Germline CDR1 MRHNA, CDR2 SNTAGT.

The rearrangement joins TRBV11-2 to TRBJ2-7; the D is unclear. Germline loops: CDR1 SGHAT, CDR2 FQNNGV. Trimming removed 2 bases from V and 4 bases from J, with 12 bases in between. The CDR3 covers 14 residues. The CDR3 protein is CASSLSQRVYEQYF. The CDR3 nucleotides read TGTGCCAGCAGCTTAAGTCAGCGAGTTTACGAGCAGTACTTC.

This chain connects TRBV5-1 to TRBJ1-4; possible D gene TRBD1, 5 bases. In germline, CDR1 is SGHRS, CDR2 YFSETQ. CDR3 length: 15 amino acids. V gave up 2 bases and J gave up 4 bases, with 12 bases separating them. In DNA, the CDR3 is TGCGCCAGCAGCTTCGGATGGGGGGATAATGAAAAACTGTTTTTT. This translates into CASSFGWGDNEKLFF.

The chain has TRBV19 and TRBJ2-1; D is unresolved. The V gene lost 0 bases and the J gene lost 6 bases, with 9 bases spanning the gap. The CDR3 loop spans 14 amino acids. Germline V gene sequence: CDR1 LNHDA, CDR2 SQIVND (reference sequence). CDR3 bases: TGTGCCAGTAGTATAGAGGACGAGCTCAATGAGCAGTTCTTC. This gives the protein CASSIEDELNEQFF.

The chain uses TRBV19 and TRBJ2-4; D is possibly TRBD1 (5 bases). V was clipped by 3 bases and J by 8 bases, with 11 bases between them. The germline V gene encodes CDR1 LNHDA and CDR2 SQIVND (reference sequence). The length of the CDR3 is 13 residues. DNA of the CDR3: TGTGCCAGTAGTATTAGGGGCAGGGACATTCAGTACTTC. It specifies CASSIRGRDIQYF.

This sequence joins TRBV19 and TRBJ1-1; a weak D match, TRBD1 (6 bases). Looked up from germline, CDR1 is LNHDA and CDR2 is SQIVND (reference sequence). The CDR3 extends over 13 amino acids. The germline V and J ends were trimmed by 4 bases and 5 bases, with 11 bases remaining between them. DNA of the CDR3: TGTGCCAGTAGTACACAGGGATGGACTGAAGCTTTCTTT. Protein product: CASSTQGWTEAFF. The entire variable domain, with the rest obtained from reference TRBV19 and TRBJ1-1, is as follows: DGGITQSPKYLFRKEGQNVTLSCEQNLNHDAMYWYRQDPGQGLRLIYYSQIVNDFQKGDIAEGYSVSREKKESFPLTVTSAQKNPTAFYLCASSTQGWTEAFFGQGTRLTVV.

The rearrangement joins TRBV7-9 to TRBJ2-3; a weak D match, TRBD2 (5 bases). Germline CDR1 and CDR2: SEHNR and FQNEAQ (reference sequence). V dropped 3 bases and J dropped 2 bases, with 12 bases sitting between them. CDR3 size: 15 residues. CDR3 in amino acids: CASSLAGLPTDTQYF. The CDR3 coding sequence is TGTGCCAGCAGCTTGGCCGGACTTCCCACAGATACGCAGTATTTT. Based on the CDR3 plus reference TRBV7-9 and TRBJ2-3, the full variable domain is DTGVSQNPRHKITKRGQNVTFRCDPISEHNRLYWYRQTLGQGPEFLTYFQNEAQLEKSRLLSDRFSAERPKGSFSTLEIQRTEQGDSAMYLCASSLAGLPTDTQYFGPGTRLTVL.

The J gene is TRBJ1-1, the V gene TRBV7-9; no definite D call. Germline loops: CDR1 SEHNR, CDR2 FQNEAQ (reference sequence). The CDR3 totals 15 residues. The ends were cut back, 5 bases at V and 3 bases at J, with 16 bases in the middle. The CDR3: CASSPTTGRYTEAFF. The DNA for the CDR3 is TGTGCCAGCAGCCCAACGACCGGGCGGTACACTGAAGCTTTCTTT.

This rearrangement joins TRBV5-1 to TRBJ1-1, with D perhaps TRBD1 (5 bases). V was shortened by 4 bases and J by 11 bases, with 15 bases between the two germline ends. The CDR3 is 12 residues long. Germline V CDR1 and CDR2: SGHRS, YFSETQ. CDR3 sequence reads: CASSLGHGGAFF. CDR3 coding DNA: TGCGCCAGCAGCCTTGGACACGGTGGGGCTTTCTTT. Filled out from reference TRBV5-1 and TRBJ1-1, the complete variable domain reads KAGVTQTPRYLIKTRGQQVTLSCSPISGHRSVSWYQQTPGQGLQFLFEYFSETQRNKGNFPGRFSGRQFSNSRSEMNVSTLELGDSALYLCASSLGHGGAFFGQGTRLTVV.

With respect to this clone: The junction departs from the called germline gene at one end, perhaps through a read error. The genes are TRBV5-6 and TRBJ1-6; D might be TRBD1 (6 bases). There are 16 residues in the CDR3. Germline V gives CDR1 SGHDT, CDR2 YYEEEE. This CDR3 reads CASSLVTGPRNSPFHF. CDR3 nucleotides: TGTGCCAGCAGCTTGGTTACAGGGCCTCGTAATTCACCCTTCCACTTT.

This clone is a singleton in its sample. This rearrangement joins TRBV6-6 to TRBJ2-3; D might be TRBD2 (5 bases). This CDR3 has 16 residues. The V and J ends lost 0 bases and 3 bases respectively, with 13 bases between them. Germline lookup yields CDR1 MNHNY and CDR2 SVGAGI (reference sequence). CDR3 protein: CASSYSNPGITDTQYF. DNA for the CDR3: TGTGCCAGCAGTTACTCGAATCCGGGAATAACAGATACGCAGTATTTT.

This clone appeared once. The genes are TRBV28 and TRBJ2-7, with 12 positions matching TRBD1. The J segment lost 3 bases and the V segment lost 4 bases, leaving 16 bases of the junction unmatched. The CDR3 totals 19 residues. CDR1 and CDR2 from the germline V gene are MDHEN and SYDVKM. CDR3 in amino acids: CASSSPQGQGAHLYYEQYF. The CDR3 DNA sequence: TGTGCCAGCAGTTCGCCCCAGGGACAGGGGGCGCATTTGTACTACGAGCAGTACTTC. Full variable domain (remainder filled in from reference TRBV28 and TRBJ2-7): DVKVTQSSRYLVKRTGEKVFLECVQDMDHENMFWYRQDPGLGLRLIYFSYDVKMKEKGDIPEGYSVSREKKERFSLILESASTNQTSMYLCASSSPQGQGAHLYYEQYFGPGTRLTVT.

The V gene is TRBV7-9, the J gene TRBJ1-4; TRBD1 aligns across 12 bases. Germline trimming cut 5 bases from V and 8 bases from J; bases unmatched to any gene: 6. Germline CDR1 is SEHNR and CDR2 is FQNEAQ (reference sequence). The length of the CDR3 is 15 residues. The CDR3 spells CASSPGQGAREKLFF. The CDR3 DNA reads TGTGCCAGCAGCCCGGGACAGGGGGCACGAGAAAAACTGTTTTTT.

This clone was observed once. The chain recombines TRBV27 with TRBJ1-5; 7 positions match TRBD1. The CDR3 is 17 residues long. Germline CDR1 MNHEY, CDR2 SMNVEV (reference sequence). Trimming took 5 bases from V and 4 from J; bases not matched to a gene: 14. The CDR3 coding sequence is TGTGCCAGCAGTGGAAACAGGGGATCACATACAAATCAGCCCCAGCATTTT. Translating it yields CASSGNRGSHTNQPQHF.

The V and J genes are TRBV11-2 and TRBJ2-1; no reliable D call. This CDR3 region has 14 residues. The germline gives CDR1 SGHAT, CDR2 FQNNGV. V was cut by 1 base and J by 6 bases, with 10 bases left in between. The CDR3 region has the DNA TGTGCCAGCAGCTTAGTTCGAAAAGGCAATGAGCAGTTCTTC. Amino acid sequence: CASSLVRKGNEQFF.

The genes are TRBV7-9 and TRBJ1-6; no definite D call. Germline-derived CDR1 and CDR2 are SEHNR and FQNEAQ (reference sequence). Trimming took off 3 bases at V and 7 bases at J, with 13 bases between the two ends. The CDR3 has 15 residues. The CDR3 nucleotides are TGTGCCAGCAGCTTCAATCAGGCGTCCAATTCACCCCTCCACTTT. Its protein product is CASSFNQASNSPLHF.

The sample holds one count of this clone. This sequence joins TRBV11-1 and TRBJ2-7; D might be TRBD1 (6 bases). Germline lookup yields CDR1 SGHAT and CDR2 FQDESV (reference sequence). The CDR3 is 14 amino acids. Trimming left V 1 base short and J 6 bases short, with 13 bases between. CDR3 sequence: CASSLEARGREQYF. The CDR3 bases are TGTGCCAGCAGCTTAGAGGCCAGGGGTCGCGAGCAGTACTTC.

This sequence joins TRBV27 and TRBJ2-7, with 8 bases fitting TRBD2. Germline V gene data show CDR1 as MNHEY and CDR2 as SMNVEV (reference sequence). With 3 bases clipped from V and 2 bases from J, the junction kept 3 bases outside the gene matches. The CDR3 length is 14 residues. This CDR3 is CASSFSGTTYEQYF. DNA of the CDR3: TGTGCCAGCAGTTTTAGCGGGACGACCTACGAGCAGTACTTC.

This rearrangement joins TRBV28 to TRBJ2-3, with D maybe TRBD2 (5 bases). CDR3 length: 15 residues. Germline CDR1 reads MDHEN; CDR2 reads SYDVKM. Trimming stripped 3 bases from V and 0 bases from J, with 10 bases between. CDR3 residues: CASSFLGGSTDTQYF. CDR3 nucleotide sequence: TGTGCCAGCAGTTTTCTCGGAGGTAGCACAGATACGCAGTATTTT. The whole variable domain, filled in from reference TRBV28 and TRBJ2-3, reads DVKVTQSSRYLVKRTGEKVFLECVQDMDHENMFWYRQDPGLGLRLIYFSYDVKMKEKGDIPEGYSVSREKKERFSLILESASTNQTSMYLCASSFLGGSTDTQYFGPGTRLTVL.

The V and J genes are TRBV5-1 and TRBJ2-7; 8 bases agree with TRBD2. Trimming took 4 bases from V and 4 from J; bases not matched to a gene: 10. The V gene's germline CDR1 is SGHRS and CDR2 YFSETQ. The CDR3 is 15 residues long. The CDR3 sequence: CASSLTSGLGYEQYF. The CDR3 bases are TGCGCCAGCAGCCTCACTAGCGGTTTAGGGTACGAGCAGTACTTC. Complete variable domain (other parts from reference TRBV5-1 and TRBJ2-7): KAGVTQTPRYLIKTRGQQVTLSCSPISGHRSVSWYQQTPGQGLQFLFEYFSETQRNKGNFPGRFSGRQFSNSRSEMNVSTLELGDSALYLCASSLTSGLGYEQYFGPGTRLTVT.

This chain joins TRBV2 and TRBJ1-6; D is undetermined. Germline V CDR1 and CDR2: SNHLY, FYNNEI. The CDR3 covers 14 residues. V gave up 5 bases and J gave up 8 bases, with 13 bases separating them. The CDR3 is CASSPTAAYSPLHF. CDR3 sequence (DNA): TGTGCCAGCAGTCCCACGGCAGCGTATTCACCCCTCCACTTT.

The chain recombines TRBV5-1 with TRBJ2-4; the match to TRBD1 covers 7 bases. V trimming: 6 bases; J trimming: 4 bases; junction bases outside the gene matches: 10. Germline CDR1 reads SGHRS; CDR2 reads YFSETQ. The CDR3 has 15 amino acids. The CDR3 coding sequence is TGCGCCAGCAAGACCGAAAGACAGGGTAAAAACATTCAGTACTTC. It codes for CASKTERQGKNIQYF.

CDR3 amino acids: CASSMPGFRGGNEQYF. CDR3 bases: TGTGCCAGTAGTATGCCCGGGTTCAGGGGGGGAAACGAGCAGTACTTC. V usage is TRBV19 and J usage is TRBJ2-7; either TRBD1 or TRBD2 may fit D (7 bases each). The germline V and J ends were trimmed by 3 bases and 5 bases, with 20 bases remaining between them. This CDR3 spans 16 amino acids. Germline CDR1 reads LNHDA; CDR2 reads SQIVND (reference sequence).